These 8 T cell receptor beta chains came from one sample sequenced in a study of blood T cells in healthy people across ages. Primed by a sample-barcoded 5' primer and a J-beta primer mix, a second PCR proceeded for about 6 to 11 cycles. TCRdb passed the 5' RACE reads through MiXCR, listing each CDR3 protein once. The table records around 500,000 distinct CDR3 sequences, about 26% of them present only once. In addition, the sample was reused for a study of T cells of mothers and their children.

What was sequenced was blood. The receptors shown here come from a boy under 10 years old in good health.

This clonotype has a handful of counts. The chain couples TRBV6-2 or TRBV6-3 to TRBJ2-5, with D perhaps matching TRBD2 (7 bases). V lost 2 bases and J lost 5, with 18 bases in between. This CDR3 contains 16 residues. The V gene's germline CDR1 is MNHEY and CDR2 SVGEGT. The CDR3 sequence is CASSYRRGGPRETQYF. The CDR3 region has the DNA TGTGCCAGCAGTTACCGACGCGGGGGCCCGCGGGAGACCCAGTACTTC.

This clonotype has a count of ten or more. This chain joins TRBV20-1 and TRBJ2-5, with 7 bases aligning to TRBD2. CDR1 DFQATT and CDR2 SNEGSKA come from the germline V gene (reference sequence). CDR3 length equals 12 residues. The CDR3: CSPLAEQETQYF. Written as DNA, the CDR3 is TGCAGCCCGCTAGCGGAACAAGAGACCCAGTACTTC.

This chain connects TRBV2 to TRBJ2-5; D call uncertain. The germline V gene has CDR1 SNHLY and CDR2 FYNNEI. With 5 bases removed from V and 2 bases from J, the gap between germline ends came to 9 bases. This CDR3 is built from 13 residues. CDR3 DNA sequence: TGTGCCAGCAGTCTACAGCTACAAGAGACCCAGTACTTC. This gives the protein CASSLQLQETQYF.

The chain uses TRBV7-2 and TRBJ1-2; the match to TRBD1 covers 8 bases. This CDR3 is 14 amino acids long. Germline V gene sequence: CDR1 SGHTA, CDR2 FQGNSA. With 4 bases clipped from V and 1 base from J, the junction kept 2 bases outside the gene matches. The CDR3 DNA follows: TGTGCCAGCAGCTCTGACAGGGGTAACTATGGCTACACCTTC. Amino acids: CASSSDRGNYGYTF.

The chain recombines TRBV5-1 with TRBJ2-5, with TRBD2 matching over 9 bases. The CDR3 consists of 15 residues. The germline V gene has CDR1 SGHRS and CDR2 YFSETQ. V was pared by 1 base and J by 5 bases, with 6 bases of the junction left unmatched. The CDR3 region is CASSLNGLASETQYF. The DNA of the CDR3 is TGCGCCAGCAGCTTGAACGGACTAGCGTCTGAGACCCAGTACTTC.

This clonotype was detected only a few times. CDR3 loop: CASSLRRGQINEKLFF. The CDR3 bases are TGTGCCAGCAGCTTACGTAGGGGACAGATAAATGAAAAACTGTTTTTT. The chain has TRBV11-2 and TRBJ1-4, with 7 positions matching TRBD1. With V trimmed by 2 bases and J by 5 bases, 8 bases remained unmatched. CDR1 is SGHAT, CDR2 FQNNGV, per germline. CDR3 length: 16 residues.

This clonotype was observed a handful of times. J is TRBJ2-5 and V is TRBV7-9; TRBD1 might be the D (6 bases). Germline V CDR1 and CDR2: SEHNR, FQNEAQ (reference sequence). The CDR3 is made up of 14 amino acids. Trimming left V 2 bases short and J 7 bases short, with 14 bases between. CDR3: CASSLPRDIGTQYF. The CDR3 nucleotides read TGTGCCAGCAGCTTACCCCGGGACATAGGGACCCAGTACTTC.

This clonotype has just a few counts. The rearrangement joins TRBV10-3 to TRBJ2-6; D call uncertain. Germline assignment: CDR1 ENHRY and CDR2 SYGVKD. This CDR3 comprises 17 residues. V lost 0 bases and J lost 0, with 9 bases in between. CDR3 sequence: CAISESGKSSGANVLTF. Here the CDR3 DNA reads TGTGCCATCAGTGAGTCGGGGAAGTCCTCTGGGGCCAACGTCCTGACTTTC.